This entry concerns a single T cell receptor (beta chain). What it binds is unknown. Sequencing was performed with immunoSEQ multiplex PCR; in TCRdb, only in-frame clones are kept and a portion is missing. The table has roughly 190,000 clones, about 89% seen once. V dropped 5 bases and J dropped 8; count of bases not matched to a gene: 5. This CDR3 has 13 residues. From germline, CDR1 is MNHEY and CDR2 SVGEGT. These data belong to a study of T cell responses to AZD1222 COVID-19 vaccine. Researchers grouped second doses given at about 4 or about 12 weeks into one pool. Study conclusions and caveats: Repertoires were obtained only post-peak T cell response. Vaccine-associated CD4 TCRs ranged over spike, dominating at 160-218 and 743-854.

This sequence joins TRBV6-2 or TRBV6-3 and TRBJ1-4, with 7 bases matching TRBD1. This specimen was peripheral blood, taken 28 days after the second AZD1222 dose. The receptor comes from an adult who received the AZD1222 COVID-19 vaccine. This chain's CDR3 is CASSNRGGEKLFF. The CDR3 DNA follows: TGTGCCAGCAGTAACAGGGGAGGCGAAAAACTGTTTTTT.